The entry below describes one TCR beta chain. The antigen is undetermined. Collection occurred without any documented infections or immune events in donors. The data are from a study of identifying expanded T cells in peripheral blood. Study conclusions and caveats: Differentially abundant clones: around 1.2 between replicates, 15 to 17 at roughly 15 days, 18 to 20 at four. Clone count variance between roughly 2-week samples rose with total template count.

Here immunoSEQ multiplex PCR was the method, and the copy in TCRdb shows in-frame clones only, minus some. Of around 85,000 clones listed, around 90% are singletons. Germline CDR1 is KGHSH and CDR2 is LQKENI. This CDR3 spans 14 amino acids. Germline trimming cut 1 base from V and 3 bases from J; bases unmatched to any gene: 0. The TCR comes from a person aged 18 to 70 in good health. Sequenced sample: blood. The chain recombines TRBV18 with TRBJ2-5; 9 nucleotides agree with TRBD2. Here the CDR3 reads CASSPLAGEETQYF. Here the CDR3 DNA reads TGTGCCAGCTCACCACTAGCGGGGGAAGAGACCCAGTACTTC.